This T cell receptor (beta chain) was identified during a study of CXCR3-negative and CXCR3-positive naive CD8 T cells. Overall study results and limits: No difference in surface CD5 was seen between naive subsets, and TCR strength was inferred from TRB CDR3 properties.

Preparation of TRB cDNA libraries relied on 5' RACE carrying UMI labels. TCRdb reprocessed the 5' RACE reads and stores each CDR3 protein as one record, lacking DNA. Seen in this sample are around 140,000 distinct CDR3 sequences; the ten most common clones hold 0.29%. As to this clonotype: No antigen is known for it.

CDR1 and CDR2 (germline): SGHKS, YYEKEE (reference sequence). The CDR3 spans 13 residues. Sequencing input: naive CXCR3- CD8+ T cells from blood. Sample subset: CD45RO-CCR7+CD27+CD95- naive CD8+ T cells lacking CXCR3 (TNR3-). The chain couples TRBV5-5 to TRBJ2-5. The clonotype originates from a human donor in good health. Some clones in this sample may be carry-over from other donors' samples. This chain's CDR3 is CASSWGAEETQYF.